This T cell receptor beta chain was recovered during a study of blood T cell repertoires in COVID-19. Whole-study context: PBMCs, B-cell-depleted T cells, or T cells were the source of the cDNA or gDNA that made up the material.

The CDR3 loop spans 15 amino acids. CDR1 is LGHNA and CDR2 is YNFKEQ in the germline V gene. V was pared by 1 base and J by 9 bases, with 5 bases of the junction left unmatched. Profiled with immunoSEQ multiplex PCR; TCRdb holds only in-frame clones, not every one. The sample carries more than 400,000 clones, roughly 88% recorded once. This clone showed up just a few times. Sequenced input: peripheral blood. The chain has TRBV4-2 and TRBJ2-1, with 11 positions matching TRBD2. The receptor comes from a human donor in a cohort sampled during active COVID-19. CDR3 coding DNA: TGTGCCAGCAGCCAAGGGATAGCGGGAGGGATTGAGCAGTTCTTC. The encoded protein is CASSQGIAGGIEQFF.